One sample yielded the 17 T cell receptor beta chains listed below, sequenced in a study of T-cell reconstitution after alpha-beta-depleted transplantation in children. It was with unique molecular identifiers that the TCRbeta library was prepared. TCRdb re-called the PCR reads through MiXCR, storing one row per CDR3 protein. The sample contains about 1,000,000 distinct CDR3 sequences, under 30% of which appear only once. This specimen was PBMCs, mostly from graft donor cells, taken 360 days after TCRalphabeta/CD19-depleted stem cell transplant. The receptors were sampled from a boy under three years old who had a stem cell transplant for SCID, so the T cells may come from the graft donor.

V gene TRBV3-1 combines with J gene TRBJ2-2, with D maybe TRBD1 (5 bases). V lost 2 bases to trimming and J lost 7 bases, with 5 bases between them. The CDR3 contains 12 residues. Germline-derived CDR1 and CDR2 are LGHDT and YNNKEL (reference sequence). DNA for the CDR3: TGTGCCAGCAGCCAACAGGGCGGGGAGCTGTTTTTT. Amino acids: CASSQQGGELFF.

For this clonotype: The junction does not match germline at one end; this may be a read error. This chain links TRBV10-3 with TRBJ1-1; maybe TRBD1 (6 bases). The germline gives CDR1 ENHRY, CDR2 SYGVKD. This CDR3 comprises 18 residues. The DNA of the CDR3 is TGTGCCATCAGCCGGGAGCTAGGGGGGACGGGACTGAACGCTGAAGCTTTCTTT. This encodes CAISRELGGTGLNAEAFF.

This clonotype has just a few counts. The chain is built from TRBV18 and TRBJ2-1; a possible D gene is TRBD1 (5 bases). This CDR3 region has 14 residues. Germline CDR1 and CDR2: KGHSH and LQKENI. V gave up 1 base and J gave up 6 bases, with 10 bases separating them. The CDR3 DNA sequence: TGTGCCAGCTCACCACGGCAGGGTCCCAATGAGCAGTTCTTC. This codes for CASSPRQGPNEQFF. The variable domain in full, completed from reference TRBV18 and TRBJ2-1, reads NAGVMQNPRHLVRRRGQEARLRCSPMKGHSHVYWYRQLPEEGLKFMVYLQKENIIDESGMPKERFSAEFPKEGPSILRIQQVVRGDSAAYFCASSPRQGPNEQFFGPGTRLTVL.

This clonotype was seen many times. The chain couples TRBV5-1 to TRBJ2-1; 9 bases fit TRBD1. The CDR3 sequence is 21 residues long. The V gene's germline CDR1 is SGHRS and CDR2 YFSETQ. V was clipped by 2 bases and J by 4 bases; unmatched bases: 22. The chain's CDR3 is CASSFGTQGAPVVVTYNEQFF. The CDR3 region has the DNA TGCGCCAGCAGCTTTGGCACACAGGGGGCGCCGGTGGTGGTTACATACAATGAGCAGTTCTTC.

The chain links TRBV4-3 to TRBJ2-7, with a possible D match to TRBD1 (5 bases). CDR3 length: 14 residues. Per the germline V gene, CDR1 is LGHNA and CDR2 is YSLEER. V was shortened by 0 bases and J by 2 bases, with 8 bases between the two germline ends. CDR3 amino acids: CASSQDGRAYEQYF. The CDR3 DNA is TGCGCCAGCAGCCAAGATGGCAGGGCCTACGAGCAGTACTTC.

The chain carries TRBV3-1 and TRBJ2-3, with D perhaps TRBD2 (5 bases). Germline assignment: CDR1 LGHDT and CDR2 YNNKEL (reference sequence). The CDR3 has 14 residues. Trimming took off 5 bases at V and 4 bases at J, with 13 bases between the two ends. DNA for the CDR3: TGTGCCAGCAGCAGAGGACTGCCGGCAGATACGCAGTATTTT. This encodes CASSRGLPADTQYF.

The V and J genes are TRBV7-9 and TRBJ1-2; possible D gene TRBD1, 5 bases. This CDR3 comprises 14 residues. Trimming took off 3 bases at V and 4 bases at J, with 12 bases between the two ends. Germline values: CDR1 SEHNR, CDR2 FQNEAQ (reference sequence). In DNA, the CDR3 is TGTGCCAGCAGCTTTGAGACAGAGTTCTATGGCTACACCTTC. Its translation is CASSFETEFYGYTF.

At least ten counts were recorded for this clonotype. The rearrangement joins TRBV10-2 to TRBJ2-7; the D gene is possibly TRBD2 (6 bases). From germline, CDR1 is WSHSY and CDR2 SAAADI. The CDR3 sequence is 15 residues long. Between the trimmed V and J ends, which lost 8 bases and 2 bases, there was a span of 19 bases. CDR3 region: CASQMTAGSPYEQYF. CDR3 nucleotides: TGCGCCAGCCAAATGACGGCGGGGTCCCCCTACGAGCAGTACTTC.

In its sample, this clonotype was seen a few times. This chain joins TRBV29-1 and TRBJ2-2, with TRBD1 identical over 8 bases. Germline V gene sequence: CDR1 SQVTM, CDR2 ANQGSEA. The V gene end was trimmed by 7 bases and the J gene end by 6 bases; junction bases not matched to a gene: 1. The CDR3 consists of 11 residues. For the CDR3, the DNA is TGCAGCGGCAGGGGGCCCGGGGAGCTGTTTTTT. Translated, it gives CSGRGPGELFF.

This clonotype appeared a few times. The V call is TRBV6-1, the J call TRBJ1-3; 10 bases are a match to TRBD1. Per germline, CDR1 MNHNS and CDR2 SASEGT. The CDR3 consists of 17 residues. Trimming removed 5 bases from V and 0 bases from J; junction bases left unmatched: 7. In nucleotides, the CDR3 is TGTGCCAGCAGTACCGGGACAGGGGCTATCTCTGGAAACACCATATATTTT. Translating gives CASSTGTGAISGNTIYF.

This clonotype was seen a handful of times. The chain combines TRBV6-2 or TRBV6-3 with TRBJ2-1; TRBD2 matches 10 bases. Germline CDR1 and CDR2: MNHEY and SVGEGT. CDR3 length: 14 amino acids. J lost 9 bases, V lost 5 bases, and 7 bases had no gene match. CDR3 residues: CASSQGLALGEQFF. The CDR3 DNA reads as TGTGCCAGCAGTCAGGGACTAGCGTTGGGTGAGCAGTTCTTC.

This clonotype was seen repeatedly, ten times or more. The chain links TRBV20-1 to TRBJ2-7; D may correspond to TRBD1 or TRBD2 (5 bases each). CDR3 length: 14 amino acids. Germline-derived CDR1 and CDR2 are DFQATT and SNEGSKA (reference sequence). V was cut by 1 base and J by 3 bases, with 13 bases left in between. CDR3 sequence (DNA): TGCAGTGCTAGAGGCGAGGGGACGGGCTACGAGCAGTACTTC. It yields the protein CSARGEGTGYEQYF.

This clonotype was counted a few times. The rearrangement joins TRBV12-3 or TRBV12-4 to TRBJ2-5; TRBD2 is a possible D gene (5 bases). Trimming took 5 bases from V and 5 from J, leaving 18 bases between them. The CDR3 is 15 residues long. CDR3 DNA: TGTGCCAGCAGTGGGGTTCAAGACTCGGGGGAGACCCAGTACTTC. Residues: CASSGVQDSGETQYF.

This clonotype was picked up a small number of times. CDR3 sequence reads: CSVRNRGAYEQYF. The CDR3 bases are TGCAGCGTCCGGAACAGGGGAGCCTACGAGCAGTACTTC. The J gene is TRBJ2-7, the V gene TRBV29-1, with 7 bases lining up with TRBD1. CDR1 and CDR2 (germline): SQVTM, ANQGSEA. J gave up 2 bases and V 6 bases, and 7 bases lay outside the gene matches. The CDR3 is 13 residues long.

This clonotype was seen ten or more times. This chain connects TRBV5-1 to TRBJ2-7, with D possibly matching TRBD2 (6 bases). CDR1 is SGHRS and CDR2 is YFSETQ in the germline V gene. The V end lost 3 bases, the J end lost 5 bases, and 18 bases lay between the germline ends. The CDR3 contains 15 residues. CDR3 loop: CASSSPFKGRNEQYF. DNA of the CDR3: TGCGCCAGCAGCTCCCCTTTCAAGGGGAGGAACGAGCAGTACTTC. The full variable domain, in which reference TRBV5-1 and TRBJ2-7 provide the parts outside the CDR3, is KAGVTQTPRYLIKTRGQQVTLSCSPISGHRSVSWYQQTPGQGLQFLFEYFSETQRNKGNFPGRFSGRQFSNSRSEMNVSTLELGDSALYLCASSSPFKGRNEQYFGPGTRLTVT.

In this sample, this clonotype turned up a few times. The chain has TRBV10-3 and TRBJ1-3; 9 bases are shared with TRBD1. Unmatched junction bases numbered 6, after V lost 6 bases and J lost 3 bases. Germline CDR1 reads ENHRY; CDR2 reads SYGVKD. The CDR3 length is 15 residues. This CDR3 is CAISPGQGFGNTIYF. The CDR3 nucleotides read TGTGCCATCAGCCCGGGACAGGGTTTTGGAAACACCATATATTTT.

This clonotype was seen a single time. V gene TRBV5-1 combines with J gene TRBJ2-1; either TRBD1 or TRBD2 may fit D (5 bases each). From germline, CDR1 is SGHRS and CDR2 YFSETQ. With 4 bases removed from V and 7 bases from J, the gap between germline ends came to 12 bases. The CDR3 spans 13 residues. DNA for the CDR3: TGCGCCAGCAGCATCGGGACGTTAAATGAGCAGTTCTTC. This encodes CASSIGTLNEQFF.